Detailed here is one T cell receptor (beta chain). The method was immunoSEQ multiplex PCR; TCRdb's version includes in-frame clones alone and lacks a portion of them. The sample has approximately 62,000 clones, 92% seen once. Patients were excluded for autoimmune disease history or systemic immunosuppression. This sample is part of a study of OX40 agonist ivuxolimab in advanced cancers. Across the study: Every 2 weeks, patients got intravenous ivuxolimab at one of six dose levels (0.01-10 mg/kg).

The sequence was collected from an adult with an advanced solid tumor such as melanoma, head and neck, liver or kidney cancer. The sequenced sample was CD4+ or CD8+ T cells sorted from blood, obtained in a trial of the OX40 agonist ivuxolimab.

CDR3 residues: CASSQVLSSRGYTF. The CDR3 DNA follows: TGCGCCAGCAGCCAAGTTTTGTCCTCGAGGGGCTACACCTTC. The gene calls are TRBV4-3 and TRBJ1-2; D gene ambiguous. V lost 1 base and J lost 8, with 14 bases in between. CDR1 LGHNA and CDR2 YSLEER come from the germline V gene. The CDR3 is 14 amino acids.